These 31 T cell receptor beta chains came from one sample sequenced in a study of OX40 agonist ivuxolimab in advanced cancers. Generated by immunoSEQ multiplex PCR, the TCRdb table keeps only in-frame clones and is missing some. Of 90,000 or so clones in the sample, 80% to 95% were seen once. Sequenced material: CD4+ or CD8+ T cells sorted from blood, taken in a trial of the OX40 agonist ivuxolimab. These receptor sequences come from an adult with an advanced solid tumor such as melanoma, head and neck, liver or kidney cancer.

In this sample, this clone turned up a few times. This chain uses TRBV29-1 with TRBJ1-1; D gene unclear. Germline V gives CDR1 SQVTM, CDR2 ANQGSEA. With 6 bases removed from V and 8 bases from J, the gap between germline ends came to 16 bases. CDR3 length: 12 amino acids. DNA of the CDR3: TGCAGCGTCTACCCCAACGGGCTAGAAGCTTTCTTT. This gives the protein CSVYPNGLEAFF.

This chain joins TRBV4-3 and TRBJ2-6; tentative D call: TRBD2 (5 bases). V lost 1 base to trimming and J lost 12 bases, with 13 bases between them. CDR3 length equals 14 residues. Germline V gene data show CDR1 as LGHNA and CDR2 as YSLEER. The CDR3 protein is CASSQVFLEGVLTF. The CDR3 DNA reads TGCGCCAGCAGCCAAGTATTTTTAGAGGGCGTCCTGACTTTC.

The chain has TRBV6-5 and TRBJ1-2; the D gene is possibly TRBD1 (5 bases). V lost 4 bases and J 2 bases, leaving 14 bases between the germline ends. Germline V gene sequence: CDR1 MNHEY, CDR2 SVGAGI. This CDR3 contains 15 residues. CDR3 bases: TGTGCCAGCAGTTCAAGGGCGTGGGGGAACTATGGCTACACCTTC. This translates into CASSSRAWGNYGYTF.

The chain combines TRBV6-5 with TRBJ2-3; TRBD1 or TRBD2 may be the D gene (5 bases each). V was trimmed by 6 bases and J by 0 bases, leaving 13 bases between them. Germline V gene data show CDR1 as MNHEY and CDR2 as SVGAGI. This CDR3 is 15 amino acids long. The CDR3 sequence is CASRGWDGSTDTQYF. CDR3 in DNA: TGTGCCAGCAGAGGCTGGGACGGAAGCACAGATACGCAGTATTTT.

This clone has a single count. The rearrangement uses TRBV11-2 and TRBJ1-3; 7 positions agree with TRBD1. Germline V gene sequence: CDR1 SGHAT, CDR2 FQNNGV. The V segment lost 5 bases and the J segment 0 bases; nucleotides outside the gene matches: 13. The CDR3 loop spans 18 amino acids. CDR3 sequence reads: CASSHLHQGGSSGNTIYF. In nucleotides, the CDR3 is TGTGCCAGCAGCCACCTACACCAGGGGGGGAGCTCTGGAAACACCATATATTTT.

DNA of the CDR3: TGTGCCAGCAGCTCTCCGGGACAAGAGACCCAGTACTTC. It yields the protein CASSSPGQETQYF. The rearrangement uses TRBV9 and TRBJ2-5; tentative D call: TRBD2 (5 bases). V was pared by 4 bases and J by 2 bases, with 9 bases between. The CDR3 runs 13 residues. CDR1 is SGDLS and CDR2 is YYNGEE in the germline V gene.

This sequence joins TRBV9 and TRBJ1-4; D ambiguous. Germline assignment: CDR1 SGDLS and CDR2 YYNGEE. Between the trimmed V and J ends, which lost 0 bases and 3 bases, there was a span of 6 bases. This CDR3 spans 14 amino acids. Here the CDR3 reads CASSVGSANEKLFF. Here the CDR3 DNA reads TGTGCCAGCAGCGTAGGGAGTGCTAATGAAAAACTGTTTTTT.

The J gene is TRBJ2-6, the V gene TRBV5-6; no reliable D call. Germline values: CDR1 SGHDT, CDR2 YYEEEE. CDR3 length: 16 residues. V was clipped by 2 bases and J by 4 bases, with 13 bases between them. The CDR3 protein is CASSLIGESGANVLTF. The CDR3, as DNA: TGTGCCAGCAGCTTAATCGGAGAATCCGGGGCCAACGTCCTGACTTTC.

The genes are TRBV4-3 and TRBJ1-6; D gene ambiguous. The ends were cut back, 0 bases at V and 0 bases at J, with 9 bases in the middle. In germline, CDR1 is LGHNA, CDR2 YSLEER. The CDR3 is 17 residues long. The CDR3 DNA is TGCGCCAGCAGCCAAGATCCCCCTAGCTCCTATAATTCACCCCTCCACTTT. Its translation is CASSQDPPSSYNSPLHF.

V usage is TRBV6-6 and J usage is TRBJ2-7; 8 bases line up with TRBD1. Germline V gives CDR1 MNHNY, CDR2 SVGAGI (reference sequence). The trim removed 6 bases at V and 1 base at J, leaving 8 bases unmatched. This CDR3 has 15 amino acids. The CDR3 DNA follows: TGTGCCAGCAGCCAAGTGACAGGGGCTTCCTACGAGCAGTACTTC. Amino acids: CASSQVTGASYEQYF.

V and J are TRBV6-5 and TRBJ1-1; the D gene is possibly TRBD1 (5 bases). V lost 5 bases and J lost 4, with 8 bases in between. The germline V gene encodes CDR1 MNHEY and CDR2 SVGAGI. The CDR3 is made up of 12 amino acids. The CDR3 reads CASSPGGTEAFF. DNA for the CDR3: TGTGCCAGCAGTCCGGGGGGCACTGAAGCTTTCTTT.

The chain couples TRBV14 to TRBJ2-7; the D is unclear. The CDR3 sequence is 13 residues long. CDR1 is SGHDN and CDR2 is FVKESK in the germline V gene. Trimming shortened V by 1 base and J by 5 bases, and 9 bases separated the two germline ends. The CDR3 nucleotides read TGTGCCAGCAGCCAAGTGACAAGCGACGAGCAGTACTTC. Protein product: CASSQVTSDEQYF.

Details on this clone: One end of the junction does not line up with germline, which may come from a read error. The gene calls are TRBV7-2 and TRBJ2-5; 7 bases align to TRBD2. Germline assignment: CDR1 SGHTA and CDR2 FQGNSA. This CDR3 spans 12 amino acids. CDR3 DNA sequence: TGTGCCAGCAGCGACGACCGGGACTACTGGAACTTC. Translation gives CASSDDRDYWNF. Full variable domain (rest looked up from reference TRBV7-2 and TRBJ2-5): GAGVSQSPSNKVTEKGKDVELRCDPISGHTALYWYRQSLGQGLEFLIYFQGNSAPDKSGLPSDRFSAERTGGSVSTLTIQRTQQEDSAVYLCASSDDRDYWNFGPGTRLLVL.

The genes are TRBV4-1 and TRBJ1-2, with TRBD1 matching 8 bases. Germline V gene sequence: CDR1 MGHRA, CDR2 YSYEKL. The CDR3 spans 15 residues. The ends lost 1 base at V and 2 bases at J; junction bases unmatched: 3. CDR3 residues: CASSQAWTGNYGYTF. DNA for the CDR3: TGCGCCAGCAGCCAAGCCTGGACAGGGAACTATGGCTACACCTTC.

This clone was found a few times. J is TRBJ2-7 and V is TRBV6-5, with 10 bases aligning to TRBD1. Germline assignment: CDR1 MNHEY and CDR2 SVGAGI. The CDR3 contains 16 residues. V gave up 6 bases and J gave up 2 bases; unmatched junction bases: 10. The CDR3 here is CASSYGPGTGAYEQYF. CDR3 in DNA: TGTGCCAGCAGCTACGGCCCAGGGACAGGGGCCTACGAGCAGTACTTC.

The V gene is TRBV30, the J gene TRBJ2-3; 7 positions agree with TRBD1. Germline assignment: CDR1 GTSNPN and CDR2 SVGIG (reference sequence). The CDR3 has 15 amino acids. V was pared by 4 bases and J by 0 bases, with 7 bases of the junction left unmatched. The CDR3 loop is CAWIGQAPSTDTQYF. The CDR3 coding sequence is TGTGCCTGGATTGGACAGGCGCCCAGCACAGATACGCAGTATTTT.

The rearrangement uses TRBV19 and TRBJ1-1, with 9 bases identical to TRBD1. Germline V gene sequence: CDR1 LNHDA, CDR2 SQIVND (reference sequence). V shed 9 bases and J 5 bases; nucleotides not matched to a gene: 7. This CDR3 has 13 amino acids. CDR3 sequence: CASIQGALTEAFF. The CDR3 nucleotides are TGTGCCAGCATACAGGGGGCGTTAACTGAAGCTTTCTTT.

CDR3 nucleotides: TGTGCCAGCAGTTTATTCGCGGGGGTGGGCACTGAAGCTTTCTTT. Amino acids: CASSLFAGVGTEAFF. V usage is TRBV27 and J usage is TRBJ1-1, with a weak D call TRBD1 (5 bases). V dropped 1 base and J dropped 4 bases, with 13 bases sitting between them. The CDR3 has 15 amino acids. Germline loops: CDR1 MNHEY, CDR2 SMNVEV (reference sequence).

This chain uses TRBV2 with TRBJ1-3; TRBD1 matches 10 bases. Germline values: CDR1 SNHLY, CDR2 FYNNEI. The CDR3 totals 16 residues. Germline trimming cut 6 bases from V and 2 bases from J; bases unmatched to any gene: 7. CDR3 residues: CASREGQGKTGNTIYF. The DNA of the CDR3 is TGTGCCAGCAGAGAGGGACAGGGGAAAACTGGAAACACCATATATTTT.

This chain uses TRBV10-3 with TRBJ1-3, with D perhaps TRBD1 (5 bases). CDR1 ENHRY and CDR2 SYGVKD come from the germline V gene. The V gene lost 3 bases and the J gene lost 2 bases, with 8 bases spanning the gap. The CDR3 is made up of 14 amino acids. Written as DNA, the CDR3 is TGTGCCATCAGTGAAGTGGGGGCTGGAAACACCATATATTTT. Encoded protein: CAISEVGAGNTIYF.

This clone was seen a handful of times. The V call is TRBV5-1, the J call TRBJ1-2; D is unresolved. This CDR3 has 13 amino acids. Germline CDR1 SGHRS, CDR2 YFSETQ. V was trimmed by 2 bases and J by 1 base, leaving 6 bases between them. The CDR3 spells CASSLNSNYGYTF. For the CDR3, the DNA is TGCGCCAGCAGCTTAAACAGTAACTATGGCTACACCTTC.

This rearrangement joins TRBV10-1 to TRBJ2-3; perhaps TRBD2 as D (6 bases). The V gene's germline CDR1 is WNHNN and CDR2 SYGVQD (reference sequence). This CDR3 is 13 amino acids long. The V gene lost 8 bases and the J gene lost 5 bases, with 14 bases spanning the gap. The CDR3 DNA reads as TGCGCCAGCGCCCTTAGGGAGGAAGATACGCAGTATTTT. The encoded protein is CASALREEDTQYF.

V and J are TRBV27 and TRBJ2-3; D remains unclear. Germline CDR1 MNHEY, CDR2 SMNVEV (reference sequence). Trimming took 1 base from V and 4 from J, leaving 6 bases between them. The CDR3 has 13 residues. CDR3 DNA sequence: TGTGCCAGCAGTTTATTCAAGGCAGATACGCAGTATTTT. Translated, it gives CASSLFKADTQYF.

The chain is built from TRBV28 and TRBJ2-7; D not resolved. CDR3 length equals 14 residues. Trimming took 1 base from V and 0 from J, leaving 7 bases between them. CDR1 and CDR2 from the germline V gene are MDHEN and SYDVKM. The CDR3 nucleotides read TGTGCCAGCAGTTTATATGTCAACTCCTACGAGCAGTACTTC. The encoded protein is CASSLYVNSYEQYF.

V and J are TRBV15 and TRBJ2-1; 9 bases align to TRBD1. Germline-derived CDR1 and CDR2 are LNHNV and YYDKDF (reference sequence). The junction had 8 bases not matched to a gene; V was cut back by 8 bases and J by 6 bases. The CDR3 extends over 14 amino acids. The DNA of the CDR3 is TGTGCCACCTCCGTGGGACAGGGTGGCAATGAGCAGTTCTTC. This gives the protein CATSVGQGGNEQFF. Full variable domain (missing parts from reference TRBV15 and TRBJ2-1): DAMVIQNPRYQVTQFGKPVTLSCSQTLNHNVMYWYQQKSSQAPKLLFHYYDKDFNNEADTPDNFQSRRPNTSFCFLDIRSPGLGDTAMYLCATSVGQGGNEQFFGPGTRLTVL.

V gene TRBV5-6 combines with J gene TRBJ2-7; 9 positions agree with TRBD1. Germline V lookup: CDR1 SGHDT, CDR2 YYEEEE. The V gene end was trimmed by 3 bases and the J gene end by 5 bases; junction bases not matched to a gene: 9. The CDR3 covers 15 residues. The CDR3 here is CASSWAGTGQDEQYF. In DNA form, the CDR3 reads TGTGCCAGCAGCTGGGCCGGGACAGGGCAAGACGAGCAGTACTTC. Drawing the rest from reference TRBV5-6 and TRBJ2-7, the complete variable domain is DAGVTQSPTHLIKTRGQQVTLRCSPKSGHDTVSWYQQALGQGPQFIFQYYEEEERQRGNFPDRFSGHQFPNYSSELNVNALLLGDSALYLCASSWAGTGQDEQYFGPGTRLTVT.

The chain combines TRBV27 with TRBJ1-2, with TRBD1 as a possible D gene (6 bases). The CDR3 covers 15 residues. The germline V gene encodes CDR1 MNHEY and CDR2 SMNVEV (reference sequence). V was trimmed by 1 base and J by 6 bases, leaving 15 bases between them. The CDR3 bases are TGTGCCAGCAGTTTATTAGGGGGTGGGTTGGATGGCTACACCTTC. Translated: CASSLLGGGLDGYTF.

The chain has TRBV5-1 and TRBJ2-2; D uncertain. This CDR3 region has 14 residues. CDR1 is SGHRS, CDR2 YFSETQ, per germline. V was cut by 2 bases and J by 2 bases, with 7 bases left in between. CDR3 coding DNA: TGCGCCAGCAGCTTATATTATAACACCGGGGAGCTGTTTTTT. Translating gives CASSLYYNTGELFF.

DNA for the CDR3: TGTGCCAGCAGCCTAGTGGGGGGCACTGAAGCTTTCTTT. Its protein product is CASSLVGGTEAFF. This chain uses TRBV27 with TRBJ1-1, with D perhaps TRBD1 (5 bases). CDR1 is MNHEY, CDR2 SMNVEV, per germline (reference sequence). Trimming stripped 6 bases from V and 4 bases from J, with 12 bases between. The CDR3 has 13 residues.

This clone turned up a few times. The chain joins TRBV10-3 to TRBJ2-7; possible D gene TRBD1, 6 bases. With 3 bases removed from V and 5 bases from J, the gap between germline ends came to 8 bases. This CDR3 contains 12 residues. Looked up from germline, CDR1 is ENHRY and CDR2 is SYGVKD. Here the CDR3 reads CAISDRGDEQYF. CDR3 coding DNA: TGTGCCATCAGTGACAGGGGAGACGAGCAGTACTTC.

V is TRBV4-1 and J is TRBJ2-1; D might be TRBD2 (5 bases). This CDR3 is built from 16 residues. The V end lost 0 bases, the J end lost 8 bases, and 17 bases lay between the germline ends. The germline gives CDR1 MGHRA, CDR2 YSYEKL. This CDR3 reads CASSQDREGDRDEQFF. DNA for the CDR3: TGCGCCAGCAGCCAAGATCGCGAGGGTGATAGGGATGAGCAGTTCTTC.